This entry features one T cell receptor beta chain sequence. This sample stems from a study of blood T cell repertoires in COVID-19. Profiling relied on immunoSEQ multiplex PCR, and the TCRdb table lists in-frame clones only, not all of them. The sample carries roughly 130,000 clones, under 85% recorded once. This sequence was found in a middle-aged man with active or convalescent COVID-19. The sequenced material came from peripheral blood.

CDR3 sequence reads: CASRAGSTGELFF. In DNA, the CDR3 is TGTGCCAGCAGGGCGGGGAGCACCGGGGAGCTGTTTTTT. The chain has TRBV6-5 and TRBJ2-2; possible D gene TRBD2, 6 bases. Germline V gene data show CDR1 as MNHEY and CDR2 as SVGAGI. Trimming cost V 6 bases and J 4 bases, with 9 bases left between them. This CDR3 comprises 13 residues.